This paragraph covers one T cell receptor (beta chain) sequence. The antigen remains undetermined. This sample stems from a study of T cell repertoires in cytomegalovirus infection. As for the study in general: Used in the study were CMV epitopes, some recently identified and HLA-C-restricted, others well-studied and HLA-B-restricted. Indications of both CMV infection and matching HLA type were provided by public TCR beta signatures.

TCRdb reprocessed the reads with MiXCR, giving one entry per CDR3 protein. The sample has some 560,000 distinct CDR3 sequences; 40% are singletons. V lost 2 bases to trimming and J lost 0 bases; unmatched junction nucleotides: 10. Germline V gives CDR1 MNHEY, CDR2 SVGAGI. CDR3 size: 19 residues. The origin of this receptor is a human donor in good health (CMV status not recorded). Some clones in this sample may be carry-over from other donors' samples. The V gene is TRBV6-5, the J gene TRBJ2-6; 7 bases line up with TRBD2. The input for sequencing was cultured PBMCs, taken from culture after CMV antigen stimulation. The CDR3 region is CASSYRQGEGDSGANVLTF. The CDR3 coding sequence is TGTGCCAGCAGTTACCGACAAGGGGAGGGAGACTCTGGGGCCAACGTCCTGACTTTC.